This TCR beta chain derives from a study of early T cells in non-severe SARS-CoV-2 infection. In the study overall: Bulk RNA isolated from unsorted whole blood underwent sequencing; chains were not paired. Study conclusions and caveats: Lookups in VDJdb leaned toward anti-spike CD8 responses and missed private and CD4 specificities.

This clonotype has more than one count but fewer than ten. Its antigen is not identified. Each single cDNA molecule received a unique molecular identifier. MiXCR, applied by TCRdb to the 5' RACE reads, yields one record per CDR3 protein. The repertoire has 35,000 to 45,000 distinct CDR3 sequences, more than 10% of them found once; the top ten carry about a sixth. Germline CDR1 is DFQATT and CDR2 is SNEGSKA (reference sequence). V dropped 0 bases and J dropped 7 bases, with 9 bases sitting between them. This CDR3 is built from 12 residues. This chain uses TRBV20-1 with TRBJ1-2; the D gene is possibly TRBD1 (6 bases). This TCR was recovered from an adult who was a healthcare worker with PCR-confirmed SARS-CoV-2 infection or an uninfected control (not recorded which). Material: whole blood. The CDR3 region has the DNA TGCAGTGCTAGAGACACAGGGACTGGCTACACCTTC. Residues: CSARDTGTGYTF.